This T cell receptor beta chain was captured by sequencing in a study of blood T cells in healthy people across ages. About the research overall: Per every two T cells, about one barcoded beta molecule was captured by template switching. General observations from the study: TCR beta diversity was tightly associated with the proportion of naive T cells. Estimates based on one million T cells were treated as lower bounds.

Primers used in a second PCR of roughly 6 to 12 cycles were a sample-barcoded 5' primer and a J-beta primer mix. From each sample, at least 2.5 million paired-end reads containing CDR3 were obtained. MiXCR, applied by TCRdb to the 5' RACE reads, yields one record per CDR3 protein. Of 920,000 or so distinct CDR3 sequences detected, 40% to 55% appear once; the ten largest clones hold 18%. This clonotype showed up just a few times. What it binds is not known. The source is a woman aged 55-70 years in good health. Sequencing was performed on blood.

CDR3 residues: CASSQGLAAGEQYF. DNA of the CDR3: TGCGCCAGCAGCCAGGGACTAGCAGCAGGCGAGCAGTACTTC. The chain carries TRBV4-1 and TRBJ2-7; TRBD2 aligns across 9 bases. V shed 3 bases, J shed 6 bases, and the junction held 6 bases outside the gene matches. The germline V gene has CDR1 MGHRA and CDR2 YSYEKL. The CDR3 extends over 14 amino acids.